The rows below give T cell receptor beta chains drawn from one sample of a study of T-cell reconstitution after alpha-beta-depleted transplantation in children. TCRdb independently ran MiXCR on the PCR reads; one entry per CDR3 protein. The sample lists 300,000 to 350,000 distinct CDR3 sequences; about 16% were seen once. The specimen was PBMCs, mostly from graft donor cells, collected 360 days after TCRalphabeta/CD19-depleted stem cell transplant. These receptors originate from a male patient aged 2-15 years who had a stem cell transplant for acute lymphoblastic leukemia, so the T cells may come from the graft donor. CDR3s include the opening cysteine and the closing phenylalanine or tryptophan. D genes are given only for firm matches. Clone size is shown for a subset of rows, as once, few, many or a class of expanded clone.

d_gene,j_gene,abundance,v_gene,CDR3nt,CDR3aa
-,TRBJ1-1,-,TRBV12-3/TRBV12-4,TGTGCCATCGTAGACAGCCTGAACACTGAAGCTTTCTTT,CAIVDSLNTEAFF
-,TRBJ2-1,-,TRBV12-3/TRBV12-4,TGTGCCAGCAGTTTAGAGCGACCCCAGGCCTACAATGAGCAGTTCTTC,CASSLERPQAYNEQFF
-,TRBJ2-3,many,TRBV29-1,TGCAGCGTTGAGGGGGCGCCTCTTTCTAGCACAGATACGCAGTATTTT,CSVEGAPLSSTDTQYF
TRBD1,TRBJ1-2,-,TRBV12-3/TRBV12-4,TGTGCCAGCAGTCTACGACAGGGGTGGGGCTACACCTTC,CASSLRQGWGYTF
-,TRBJ2-3,many,TRBV29-1,TGCAGCGTTGAAACAGGAAGCACAGATACGCAGTATTTT,CSVETGSTDTQYF
-,TRBJ2-3,many,TRBV9,TGTGCCAGCAGCGTAGCTCCGACCCTTGGGACGACTAGCACAGATACGCAGTATTTT,CASSVAPTLGTTSTDTQYF
TRBD1,TRBJ2-5,-,TRBV9,TGTGCCTTCAGCATATTACGCTACACGACAGGGGGGAACCAAGAGACCCAGTACTTC,CAFSILRYTTGGNQETQYF
-,TRBJ2-1,-,TRBV2,TGTGCCAGCAGTGTCCTGCCGGGTACTGAGCAGTTCTTC,CASSVLPGTEQFF
-,TRBJ2-4,-,TRBV12-3/TRBV12-4,TGTGCCAGCAGTTTCCGGAGAACCAAAAACATTCAGTACTTC,CASSFRRTKNIQYF
TRBD1,TRBJ1-3,-,TRBV5-4,TGTGCCAGCAGCTTTGGACAGGGGAGCGGAAACACCATATATTTT,CASSFGQGSGNTIYF
-,TRBJ2-1,-,TRBV5-1,TGCGCCAGCAGCGCCCCCCAGGGGCGCTCCTACAACGAGCAGTTCTTC,CASSAPQGRSYNEQFF
TRBD1,TRBJ1-1,-,TRBV2,TGTGCCACCATGCGGACAGGGCCCACTGAAGCTTTCTTT,CATMRTGPTEAFF
-,TRBJ2-7,-,TRBV6-2/TRBV6-3,TGTGCCAGCGGAGCCCGTGAGGGTGAGGGCTCCTACGAGCAGTACTTC,CASGAREGEGSYEQYF
-,TRBJ2-7,few,TRBV28,TGTGCCAGCAGCCTCGGGGCCTTTTACTACGAGCAGTACTTC,CASSLGAFYYEQYF
TRBD2,TRBJ2-2,-,TRBV6-1,TGTGCCAGCAGTGAACGGAGCGGGACCGGCACCGGGGAGCTGTTTTTT,CASSERSGTGTGELFF
-,TRBJ2-3,few,TRBV20-1,TGCAGTGCTAGGGGACTCGACACAGATACGCAGTATTTT,CSARGLDTDTQYF
-,TRBJ2-1,many,TRBV6-1,TGTGCCAGCAGGAGGAGGACAGATACCTACAATGAGCAGTTCTTC,CASRRRTDTYNEQFF
-,TRBJ1-3,many,TRBV29-1,TGCAGCGTTGCAGGGTACAGGCTCCAGGGAAACACCATATATTTT,CSVAGYRLQGNTIYF
TRBD2,TRBJ2-2,many,TRBV12-3/TRBV12-4,TGTGCCAGCAGTCTAGCGGGAGGAACCGGGGAGCTGTTTTTT,CASSLAGGTGELFF
-,TRBJ1-6,-,TRBV15,TGTGCCACCAGCAGAGACCAAGCTTATAATTCACCCCTCCACTTT,CATSRDQAYNSPLHF
-,TRBJ2-2,few,TRBV6-5,TGTGCCAGCAGTCACGACAGAAGGGCTACCGGGGAGCTGTTTTTT,CASSHDRRATGELFF
-,TRBJ2-5,few,TRBV16,TGTGCCAGCAACGATTATACGGCGAGCACCGCACAAGAGACCCAGTACTTC,CASNDYTASTAQETQYF
TRBD2,TRBJ2-1,-,TRBV5-1,TGCGCCAGCAGGCAGGGAGGGTACCCTCACAATGAGCAGTTCTTC,CASRQGGYPHNEQFF
-,TRBJ1-5,-,TRBV5-1,TGCGCCAGCAGCTTGAGTCCGGGTCAGCCCCAGCATTTT,CASSLSPGQPQHF
-,TRBJ1-6,-,TRBV7-8,TGTGCCAGCAGCTTTACCAGCAGGAATTCACCCCTCCACTTT,CASSFTSRNSPLHF
-,TRBJ1-1,few,TRBV10-3,TGTGCCATCAGTGGAGGGGGCACTGAAGCTTTCTTT,CAISGGGTEAFF
-,TRBJ1-3,few,TRBV27,TGTGCCAGCAGTTTAAACCCTTCTGGAAACACCATATATTTT,CASSLNPSGNTIYF
TRBD1,TRBJ2-5,many,TRBV5-6,TGTGCCAGCAGCCGGGGACAGGGTGTCCCCCAAGAGACCCAGTACTTC,CASSRGQGVPQETQYF
-,TRBJ2-7,few,TRBV5-1,TGCGCCAGCAGCCTCCGAGGGCGGGTAAACTACGAGCAGTACTTC,CASSLRGRVNYEQYF
TRBD2,TRBJ2-7,-,TRBV6-2/TRBV6-3,TGTGCCAGCAGTTCACTAGCGGGAGGAACCTACGAGCAGTACTTC,CASSSLAGGTYEQYF
-,TRBJ1-3,many,TRBV5-1,TGCGCCAGCAGCCCACGGGAGTCTGGAAACACCATATATTTT,CASSPRESGNTIYF
-,TRBJ2-5,few,TRBV15,TGTGCCACCAGCAGAGGGGGAAACAGCAAAGAGACCCAGTACTTC,CATSRGGNSKETQYF
-,TRBJ1-3,few,TRBV4-3,TGCGCCAGCAGCCAAGGAAACACCATATATTTT,CASSQGNTIYF
TRBD2,TRBJ2-1,many,TRBV20-1,TGCAGAGGACTAGCGGGCTCCTACAATGAGCAGTTCTTC,CRGLAGSYNEQFF
-,TRBJ1-1,-,TRBV5-5,TGTGCCAGCAGCGACCGACCAGCCAGGGCTGAAGCTTTCTTT,CASSDRPARAEAFF
TRBD1,TRBJ1-4,-,TRBV11-2,TGTGCCAGCAGCTTCAAACAGGGGGCTTCGAAACTGTTTTTT,CASSFKQGASKLFF
TRBD2,TRBJ2-6,many,TRBV12-3/TRBV12-4,TGTGCCAGCAGTCCATTGGGGAGGGCTGGGGCCAACGTCCTGACTTTC,CASSPLGRAGANVLTF